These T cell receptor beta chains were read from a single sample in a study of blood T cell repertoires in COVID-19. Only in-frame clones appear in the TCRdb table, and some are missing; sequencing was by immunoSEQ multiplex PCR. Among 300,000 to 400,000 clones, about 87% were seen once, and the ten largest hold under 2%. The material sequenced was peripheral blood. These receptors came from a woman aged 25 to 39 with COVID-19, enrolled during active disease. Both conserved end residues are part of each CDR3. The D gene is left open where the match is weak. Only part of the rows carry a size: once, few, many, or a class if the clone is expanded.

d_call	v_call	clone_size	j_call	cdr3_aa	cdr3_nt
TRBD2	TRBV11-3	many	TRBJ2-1	CASSLGGLAGVNEQFF	TGTGCCAGCAGCCTAGGGGGGCTAGCGGGGGTCAATGAGCAGTTCTTC
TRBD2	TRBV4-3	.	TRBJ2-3	CASSQDLGRTSGGRDTQYF	TGCGCCAGCAGCCAAGATCTAGGTCGGACTAGCGGGGGGCGAGATACGCAGTATTTT
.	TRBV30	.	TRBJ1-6	CAWSTGDFNSPLHF	TGTGCCTGGAGTACTGGGGACTTTAATTCACCCCTCCACTTT
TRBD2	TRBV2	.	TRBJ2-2	CASSGTSGGAFDGELFF	TGTGCCAGCAGTGGGACTAGCGGGGGGGCCTTTGACGGGGAGCTGTTTTTT
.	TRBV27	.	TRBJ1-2	CASSSPRGGEVGYTF	TGTGCCAGCAGTTCACCCCGGGGAGGGGAGGTCGGCTACACCTTC
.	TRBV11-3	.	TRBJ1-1	CASSSGEYTEAFF	TGTGCCAGCAGCTCCGGGGAATACACTGAAGCTTTCTTT
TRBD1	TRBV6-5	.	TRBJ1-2	CASKGQDFYGYTF	TGTGCCAGCAAAGGACAGGACTTCTATGGCTACACCTTC
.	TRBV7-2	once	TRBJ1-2	CASSLAPGSYVGYTF	TGTGCCAGCAGCTTAGCCCCTGGCAGTTATGTGGGCTACACCTTC
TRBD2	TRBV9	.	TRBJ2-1	CASSSPLSGGYNEQFF	TGTGCCAGCAGCTCCCCCCTTAGCGGGGGTTACAATGAGCAGTTCTTC
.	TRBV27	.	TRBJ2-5	CASSPWTGVQETQYF	TGTGCCAGCAGTCCGTGGACGGGGGTACAAGAGACCCAGTACTTC
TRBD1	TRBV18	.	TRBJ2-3	CASSPRRGSDTQYF	TGTGCCAGCTCACCCCGCAGGGGGTCAGATACGCAGTATTTT
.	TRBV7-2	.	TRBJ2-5	CASSNLRGIAETQYF	TGTGCCAGCAGCAACCTCAGGGGTATCGCTGAGACCCAGTACTTC
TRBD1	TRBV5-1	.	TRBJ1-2	CASRERIGQGDGYTF	TGCGCCAGCAGAGAGCGAATCGGACAGGGGGATGGCTACACCTTC
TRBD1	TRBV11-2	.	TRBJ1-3	CASSLVTGSGNTIYF	TGTGCCAGCAGCTTAGTGACAGGGAGTGGAAACACCATATATTTT
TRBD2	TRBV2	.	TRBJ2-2	CASSELRRGGTGELFF	TGTGCCAGCAGTGAATTGCGGCGGGGGGGCACCGGGGAGCTGTTTTTT
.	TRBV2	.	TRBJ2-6	CASSSGAGANVLTF	TGTGCCAGCAGTTCAGGGGCTGGGGCCAACGTCCTGACTTTC
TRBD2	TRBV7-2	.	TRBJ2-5	CASRKGGGLAGAQYF	TGTGCCAGCAGAAAAGGGGGGGGACTAGCTGGGGCCCAGTACTTC
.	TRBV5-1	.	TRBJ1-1	CASSPSGARMNTEAFF	TGCGCCAGCAGCCCTAGCGGGGCCAGGATGAACACTGAAGCTTTCTTT
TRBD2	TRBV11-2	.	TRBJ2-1	CARGSGGPDNEQFF	TGTGCCAGGGGTAGCGGGGGACCTGACAATGAGCAGTTCTTC
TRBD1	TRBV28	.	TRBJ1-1	CASSLGGTGGRIGEAFF	TGTGCCAGCAGTCTGGGGGGTACAGGGGGCCGAATTGGGGAAGCTTTCTTT
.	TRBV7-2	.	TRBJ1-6	CASSLTPLRNSPLHF	TGTGCCAGCAGCCTGACGCCACTGAGGAATTCACCCCTCCACTTT
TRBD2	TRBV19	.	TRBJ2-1	CASSIRIAGNNEQFF	TGTGCCAGTAGTATTCGAATAGCGGGGAACAATGAGCAGTTCTTC
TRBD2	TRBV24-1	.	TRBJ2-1	CATSDPNGGAAEQFF	TGTGCCACCAGTGATCCAAACGGGGGGGCGGCTGAGCAGTTCTTC
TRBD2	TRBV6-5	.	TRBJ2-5	CASSPGGYQETQYF	TGTGCCAGCAGTCCGGGGGGGTACCAAGAGACCCAGTACTTC
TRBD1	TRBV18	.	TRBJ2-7	CASSPTGGYEQYF	TGTGCCAGCTCACCAACAGGGGGCTACGAGCAGTACTTC
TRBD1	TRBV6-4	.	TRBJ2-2	CASSLGQANTGELFF	TGTGCCAGCAGTCTGGGACAGGCGAACACCGGGGAGCTGTTTTTT
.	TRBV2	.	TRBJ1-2	CASGDTYGYTF	TGTGCCAGCGGGGACACCTATGGCTACACCTTC
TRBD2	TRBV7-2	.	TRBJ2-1	CASSFPGTRIIDEQFF	TGTGCCAGCAGCTTTCCCGGGACTAGGATAATAGATGAGCAGTTCTTC
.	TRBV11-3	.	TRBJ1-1	CASSLAPGRAEAFF	TGTGCCAGCAGCTTAGCCCCGGGCAGGGCTGAAGCTTTCTTT
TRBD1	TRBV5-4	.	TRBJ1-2	CASSWLGQDYGYTF	TGTGCCAGCAGCTGGCTTGGACAGGACTATGGCTACACCTTC
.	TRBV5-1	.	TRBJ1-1	CASRGEPLNTEAFF	TGCGCCAGCAGAGGGGAACCCTTGAACACTGAAGCTTTCTTT
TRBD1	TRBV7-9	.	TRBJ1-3	CASSLIQGVPLTGNTIYF	TGTGCCAGCAGCTTAATACAGGGGGTTCCTTTGACGGGAAACACCATATATTTT
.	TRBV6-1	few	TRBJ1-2	CASSESGNYGYTF	TGTGCCAGCAGTGAATCGGGGAACTATGGCTACACCTTC
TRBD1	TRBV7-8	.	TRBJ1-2	CASRPTGGYGYTF	TGTGCCAGCAGGCCGACAGGGGGCTATGGCTACACCTTC
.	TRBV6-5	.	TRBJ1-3	CASIRRGSGNTIYF	TGTGCCAGCATCCGCAGGGGCTCTGGAAACACCATATATTTT
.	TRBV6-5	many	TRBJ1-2	CASRRDFYGYTF	TGTGCCAGCAGACGGGACTTCTATGGCTACACCTTC
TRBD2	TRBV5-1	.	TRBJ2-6	CASSTGLAGGGTSGANVLTF	TGCGCCAGCAGCACGGGACTAGCGGGGGGCGGTACCTCTGGGGCCAACGTCCTGACTTTC
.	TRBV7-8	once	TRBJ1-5	CASSTTRGGDQPQHF	TGTGCCAGCAGCACCACGAGGGGGGGAGATCAGCCCCAGCATTTT
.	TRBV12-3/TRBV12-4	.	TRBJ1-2	CARTRAGSYGYTF	TGTGCCCGGACGCGGGCCGGCAGCTATGGCTACACCTTC
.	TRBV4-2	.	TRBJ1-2	CASSQVELRGYTF	TGTGCCAGCAGCCAAGTAGAGTTGCGAGGCTACACCTTC
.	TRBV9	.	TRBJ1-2	CASSVFISGVYTF	TGTGCCAGCAGCGTATTTATCTCGGGAGTTTACACCTTC
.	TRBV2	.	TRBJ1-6	CASRGDSATAPLHF	TGTGCCAGCAGAGGGGACTCAGCGACCGCACCCCTCCACTTT
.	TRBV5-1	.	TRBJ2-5	CASSPSAATKETQYF	TGCGCCAGCAGCCCTTCGGCAGCCACTAAAGAGACCCAGTACTTC
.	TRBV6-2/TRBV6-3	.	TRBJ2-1	CASSHYRNEQFF	TGTGCCAGCAGTCACTACAGGAATGAGCAGTTCTTC
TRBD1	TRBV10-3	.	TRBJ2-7	CAISVRTGGDEQYF	TGTGCCATCAGTGTTCGGACAGGGGGCGACGAGCAGTACTTC
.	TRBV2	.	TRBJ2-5	CASSEGSIPGQETQYF	TGTGCCAGCAGTGAAGGGTCAATTCCGGGCCAAGAGACCCAGTACTTC
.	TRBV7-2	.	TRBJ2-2	CASSPPGLSAGELFF	TGTGCCAGCAGCCCCCCGGGACTGTCGGCCGGGGAGCTGTTTTTT
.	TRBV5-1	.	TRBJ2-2	CASSFPQNTGELFF	TGCGCCAGCAGCTTTCCACAGAACACCGGGGAGCTGTTTTTT
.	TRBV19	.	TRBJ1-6	CASRLTVDNSPLHF	TGTGCCAGTAGGTTGACAGTCGATAATTCACCCCTCCACTTT
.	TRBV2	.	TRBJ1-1	CASVLVGVNTEAFF	TGTGCCAGCGTGCTTGTAGGGGTGAACACTGAAGCTTTCTTT
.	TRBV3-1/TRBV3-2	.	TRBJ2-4	CASSQEWDTQNIQYF	TGTGCCAGCAGCCAAGAATGGGACACCCAAAACATTCAGTACTTC
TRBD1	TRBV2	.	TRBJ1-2	CASRRTGTGYTF	TGTGCCAGCAGAAGGACAGGGACAGGCTACACCTTC
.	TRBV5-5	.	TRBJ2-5	CASSWRGLQETQYF	TGTGCCAGCAGCTGGAGGGGACTCCAAGAGACCCAGTACTTC
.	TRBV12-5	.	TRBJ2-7	CASGRPDIPYEQYF	TGTGCTAGTGGTCGCCCGGACATCCCCTACGAGCAGTACTTC